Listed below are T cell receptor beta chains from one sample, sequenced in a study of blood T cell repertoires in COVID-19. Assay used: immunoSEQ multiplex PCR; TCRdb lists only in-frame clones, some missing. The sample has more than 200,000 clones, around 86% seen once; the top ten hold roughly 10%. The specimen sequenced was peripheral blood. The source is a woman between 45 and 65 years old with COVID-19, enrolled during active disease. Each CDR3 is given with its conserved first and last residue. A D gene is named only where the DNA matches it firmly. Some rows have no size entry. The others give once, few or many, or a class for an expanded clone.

CDR3nt: TGTGCCAGCGACAAACCAGGACTATTCAATCAGCCCCAGCATTTT; CDR3aa: CASDKPGLFNQPQHF; j_gene: TRBJ1-5; abundance: few; d_gene: -; len: 15; v_gene: TRBV21-1
CDR3nt: TGCGCCAGCAGCCAAGATGGGGGGGCCAGGGAAAAACTGTTTTTT; CDR3aa: CASSQDGGAREKLFF; j_gene: TRBJ1-4; abundance: -; d_gene: -; len: 15; v_gene: TRBV4-3
CDR3nt: TGTGCCATCCCTCGCGGGGGGGTTAACACAGATACGCAGTATTTT; CDR3aa: CAIPRGGVNTDTQYF; j_gene: TRBJ2-3; abundance: -; d_gene: TRBD2; len: 15; v_gene: TRBV5-4
CDR3nt: TGTGCCACCAGCAGAGATCTGAGGGTTGAAAAACTGTTTTTT; CDR3aa: CATSRDLRVEKLFF; j_gene: TRBJ1-4; abundance: once; d_gene: -; len: 14; v_gene: TRBV15
CDR3nt: TGTGCCAGCAGAAAAGGGGGCATTAGCACAGATACGCAGTATTTT; CDR3aa: CASRKGGISTDTQYF; j_gene: TRBJ2-3; abundance: -; d_gene: TRBD1; len: 15; v_gene: TRBV9
CDR3nt: TGTGCCAGCAGTCCGGGACAGCCTAAGACCTATGGCTACACCTTC; CDR3aa: CASSPGQPKTYGYTF; j_gene: TRBJ1-2; abundance: -; d_gene: TRBD1; len: 15; v_gene: TRBV6-5
CDR3nt: TGTGCCAGCAGCTTACGGGGGACCAGTGAGACCCAGTACTTC; CDR3aa: CASSLRGTSETQYF; j_gene: TRBJ2-5; abundance: -; d_gene: -; len: 14; v_gene: TRBV7-2
CDR3nt: TGTGCCACCAGTGACCCTCTACTAGCGGGGGTAAATCAGTTCTTC; CDR3aa: CATSDPLLAGVNQFF; j_gene: TRBJ2-1; abundance: -; d_gene: TRBD2; len: 15; v_gene: TRBV24-1
CDR3nt: TGTGCCTGGAGTCTGAAAGGACAGGGGGATGAAAAACTGTTTTTT; CDR3aa: CAWSLKGQGDEKLFF; j_gene: TRBJ1-4; abundance: -; d_gene: TRBD1; len: 15; v_gene: TRBV30
CDR3nt: TGTGCCAGCAGCCAAGGACAGTTTAATGGAAACACCATATATTTT; CDR3aa: CASSQGQFNGNTIYF; j_gene: TRBJ1-3; abundance: -; d_gene: -; len: 15; v_gene: TRBV14
CDR3nt: TGTGCCAGCAGGACTTCCCAGGGGTTAGAGACCCAGTACTTC; CDR3aa: CASRTSQGLETQYF; j_gene: TRBJ2-5; abundance: -; d_gene: -; len: 14; v_gene: TRBV28
CDR3nt: TGTGCCAGCAGTTCAGACACTCTTGAAGCTTTCTTT; CDR3aa: CASSSDTLEAFF; j_gene: TRBJ1-1; abundance: -; d_gene: -; len: 12; v_gene: TRBV2
CDR3nt: TGTGCCAGCGAAGACAGGGCTCATGGCTACACCTTC; CDR3aa: CASEDRAHGYTF; j_gene: TRBJ1-2; abundance: -; d_gene: TRBD1; len: 12; v_gene: TRBV9
CDR3nt: TGTGCCAGCAGCTTAGACCAGGGCTATGGCTACACCTTC; CDR3aa: CASSLDQGYGYTF; j_gene: TRBJ1-2; abundance: -; d_gene: -; len: 13; v_gene: TRBV11-1
CDR3nt: TGTGCCCGTCAGGGGCGGGGGGGGAGAACAGATACGCAGTATTTT; CDR3aa: CARQGRGGRTDTQYF; j_gene: TRBJ2-3; abundance: -; d_gene: TRBD2; len: 15; v_gene: TRBV2
CDR3nt: TGTGCCAGCAAGCGGGCCCACGGGAACACCGGGGAGCTGTTTTTT; CDR3aa: CASKRAHGNTGELFF; j_gene: TRBJ2-2; abundance: -; d_gene: -; len: 15; v_gene: TRBV6-5
CDR3nt: TGTGCCAGCAGCCTTCCTCCACAGGGGTGGAATGAGCAGTTCTTC; CDR3aa: CASSLPPQGWNEQFF; j_gene: TRBJ2-1; abundance: -; d_gene: TRBD1; len: 15; v_gene: TRBV7-3
CDR3nt: TGTGCCTGGAGTCCCCCCAGAGGTCTCAATCAGCCCCAGCATTTT; CDR3aa: CAWSPPRGLNQPQHF; j_gene: TRBJ1-5; abundance: once; d_gene: -; len: 15; v_gene: TRBV30
CDR3nt: TGTGCCACCAGCAGAGATTTGGGGGGAGGCGAGCAGTACTTC; CDR3aa: CATSRDLGGGEQYF; j_gene: TRBJ2-7; abundance: -; d_gene: -; len: 14; v_gene: TRBV15
CDR3nt: TGTGCCAGCAGTTTCACCGGGACAGGGGGGATGAACACTGAAGCTTTCTTT; CDR3aa: CASSFTGTGGMNTEAFF; j_gene: TRBJ1-1; abundance: -; d_gene: TRBD1; len: 17; v_gene: TRBV27
CDR3nt: TGTGCCAGCAGCTTGGCTTTTGTGAACACTGAAGCTTTCTTT; CDR3aa: CASSLAFVNTEAFF; j_gene: TRBJ1-1; abundance: -; d_gene: -; len: 14; v_gene: TRBV5-6
CDR3nt: TGTGCCAGTAGCCCCATCCGGGACAGGGCCTCCTACGAGCAGTACTTC; CDR3aa: CASSPIRDRASYEQYF; j_gene: TRBJ2-7; abundance: -; d_gene: TRBD1; len: 16; v_gene: TRBV19
CDR3nt: TGTGCCAGCAGTTCCTTAGCGGGGGGGTCCCGAACCGGGGAGCTGTTTTTT; CDR3aa: CASSSLAGGSRTGELFF; j_gene: TRBJ2-2; abundance: -; d_gene: TRBD2; len: 17; v_gene: TRBV27
CDR3nt: TGTGCCACCAGCGAGGACAGGACAGAAAAACTGTTTTTT; CDR3aa: CATSEDRTEKLFF; j_gene: TRBJ1-4; abundance: -; d_gene: TRBD1; len: 13; v_gene: TRBV15
CDR3nt: TGTGCCAGCAGTAAAAGACTAGCGGGGACGAATACGCAGTATTTT; CDR3aa: CASSKRLAGTNTQYF; j_gene: TRBJ2-3; abundance: -; d_gene: TRBD2; len: 15; v_gene: TRBV27
CDR3nt: TGTGCCAGCAGCTTGACCCTGACAGGTACCTACGAGCAGTACTTC; CDR3aa: CASSLTLTGTYEQYF; j_gene: TRBJ2-7; abundance: -; d_gene: -; len: 15; v_gene: TRBV5-6
CDR3nt: TGCGCCAGCAGCTTGGGGGGACAGGGGGCAAGTTCACCCCTCCACTTT; CDR3aa: CASSLGGQGASSPLHF; j_gene: TRBJ1-6; abundance: -; d_gene: TRBD1; len: 16; v_gene: TRBV5-1
CDR3nt: TGTGCCAGTAGTATAGATAACTTTTACAATGAGCAGTTCTTC; CDR3aa: CASSIDNFYNEQFF; j_gene: TRBJ2-1; abundance: -; d_gene: -; len: 14; v_gene: TRBV19
CDR3nt: TGTGCCAGCAGCCTCGGACAGGCCTATGGCTACACCTTC; CDR3aa: CASSLGQAYGYTF; j_gene: TRBJ1-2; abundance: -; d_gene: TRBD1; len: 13; v_gene: TRBV27
CDR3nt: TGCGCCAGCAGCTTGGGCAGGAACCCAGGGGAGACCCAGTACTTC; CDR3aa: CASSLGRNPGETQYF; j_gene: TRBJ2-5; abundance: once; d_gene: -; len: 15; v_gene: TRBV5-1
CDR3nt: TGCGCCAGCAGTGAAGGGAGCGGGGGGACCAATACGCAGTATTTT; CDR3aa: CASSEGSGGTNTQYF; j_gene: TRBJ2-3; abundance: -; d_gene: TRBD2; len: 15; v_gene: TRBV10-2
CDR3nt: TGCGCCAGCAGCTTGGGGATAGGGACAGCGAGCTATGGCTACACCTTC; CDR3aa: CASSLGIGTASYGYTF; j_gene: TRBJ1-2; abundance: -; d_gene: TRBD1; len: 16; v_gene: TRBV5-1
CDR3nt: TGTGCCAGTAGTGTGACAGCCTACAATGAGCAGTTCTTC; CDR3aa: CASSVTAYNEQFF; j_gene: TRBJ2-1; abundance: -; d_gene: -; len: 13; v_gene: TRBV11-2
CDR3nt: TGTGCCAGCAGCCCGGACAGGTTGAACACCGGGGAGCTGTTTTTT; CDR3aa: CASSPDRLNTGELFF; j_gene: TRBJ2-2; abundance: once; d_gene: TRBD1; len: 15; v_gene: TRBV6-5
CDR3nt: TGCGCCAGCAGCTTGGTACGGGGGACCGGGGAGCTGTTTTTT; CDR3aa: CASSLVRGTGELFF; j_gene: TRBJ2-2; abundance: -; d_gene: -; len: 14; v_gene: TRBV5-1
CDR3nt: TGCGCCAGCAGCCAAGATGCGGGGGGGCTCAATGAGCAGTTCTTC; CDR3aa: CASSQDAGGLNEQFF; j_gene: TRBJ2-1; abundance: -; d_gene: TRBD2; len: 15; v_gene: TRBV4-3
CDR3nt: TGTGCCAGCACCGATTACAGGGTGAGGGGCTACACCTTC; CDR3aa: CASTDYRVRGYTF; j_gene: TRBJ1-2; abundance: -; d_gene: -; len: 13; v_gene: TRBV2
CDR3nt: TGTGCCAGTAAGGAGGTGTACCAAGAGACCCAGTACTTC; CDR3aa: CASKEVYQETQYF; j_gene: TRBJ2-5; abundance: -; d_gene: -; len: 13; v_gene: TRBV19
CDR3nt: TGTGCCAGCAGCCCCCGGCGGGGTCCTGGGGCCAACGTCCTGACTTTC; CDR3aa: CASSPRRGPGANVLTF; j_gene: TRBJ2-6; abundance: -; d_gene: -; len: 16; v_gene: TRBV5-4
CDR3nt: TGTGCCAGCAGCACAGGTTCCTCTGGGGCCAACGTCCTGACTTTC; CDR3aa: CASSTGSSGANVLTF; j_gene: TRBJ2-6; abundance: -; d_gene: -; len: 15; v_gene: TRBV6-5
CDR3nt: TGTGCCAGCAGCCGTGGGGAGACAGGGGGGACGGAGACCCAGTACTTC; CDR3aa: CASSRGETGGTETQYF; j_gene: TRBJ2-5; abundance: -; d_gene: TRBD1; len: 16; v_gene: TRBV5-8
CDR3nt: TGTGCCAGCAGGGGGACACGGTCGGAAGCTTTCTTT; CDR3aa: CASRGTRSEAFF; j_gene: TRBJ1-1; abundance: -; d_gene: -; len: 12; v_gene: TRBV28
CDR3nt: TGTGCCAGCAGTCCCGACGTGGGACTCGTCACAGATACGCAGTATTTT; CDR3aa: CASSPDVGLVTDTQYF; j_gene: TRBJ2-3; abundance: -; d_gene: -; len: 16; v_gene: TRBV27
CDR3nt: TGCGCCAGCAGCCAATCCAGTCCGGGACTAGCTGAGACCCAGTACTTC; CDR3aa: CASSQSSPGLAETQYF; j_gene: TRBJ2-5; abundance: -; d_gene: TRBD2; len: 16; v_gene: TRBV10-1
CDR3nt: TGTGCCAGCAGTCCATTGGGGACAGGGGAATCTGAAGCTTTCTTT; CDR3aa: CASSPLGTGESEAFF; j_gene: TRBJ1-1; abundance: -; d_gene: TRBD1; len: 15; v_gene: TRBV6-5
CDR3nt: TGTGCCAGCAGCTTAGCGGGGAGGGGGGTCGTACAAGAGCAGTTCTTC; CDR3aa: CASSLAGRGVVQEQFF; j_gene: TRBJ2-1; abundance: once; d_gene: -; len: 16; v_gene: TRBV7-2
CDR3nt: TGTGCCACCAGTGATTCATCGACAGGAACCCGCGAGCAGTACTTC; CDR3aa: CATSDSSTGTREQYF; j_gene: TRBJ2-7; abundance: -; d_gene: -; len: 15; v_gene: TRBV24-1
CDR3nt: TGTGCCAGCAGCCCCCGGGACAGGGTTTACAATGAGCAGTTCTTC; CDR3aa: CASSPRDRVYNEQFF; j_gene: TRBJ2-1; abundance: -; d_gene: TRBD1; len: 15; v_gene: TRBV9
CDR3nt: TGTGCCAGCAGCTTAGTTCCCCCTCCAGGCAGCCACGAGCAGTACTTC; CDR3aa: CASSLVPPPGSHEQYF; j_gene: TRBJ2-7; abundance: many; d_gene: -; len: 16; v_gene: TRBV7-6
CDR3nt: TGTGCCAGTAGTACCGTGGCAACCATGGCAGAGACCCAGTACTTC; CDR3aa: CASSTVATMAETQYF; j_gene: TRBJ2-5; abundance: once; d_gene: -; len: 15; v_gene: TRBV19
CDR3nt: TGTGCCAGCTCCCGGGGGGGCAATCAGCCCCAGCATTTT; CDR3aa: CASSRGGNQPQHF; j_gene: TRBJ1-5; abundance: few; d_gene: -; len: 13; v_gene: TRBV9
CDR3nt: TGTGCCAGCATATCACAGGTCCCTTTTGACTATGGCTACACCTTC; CDR3aa: CASISQVPFDYGYTF; j_gene: TRBJ1-2; abundance: -; d_gene: -; len: 15; v_gene: TRBV7-9
CDR3nt: TGTGCCAGCGGACAGGGGTCTGGAAACACCATATATTTT; CDR3aa: CASGQGSGNTIYF; j_gene: TRBJ1-3; abundance: -; d_gene: TRBD1; len: 13; v_gene: TRBV6-5
CDR3nt: TGTGCCAGCAGCCGGACAGGGGAGAGAGAGACCCAGTACTTC; CDR3aa: CASSRTGERETQYF; j_gene: TRBJ2-5; abundance: -; d_gene: TRBD1; len: 14; v_gene: TRBV3-1/TRBV3-2